The 16 T cell receptor beta chains below come from one sample, sequenced in a study of T cell changes during pregnancy in multiple sclerosis. Some clones are missing from TCRdb's copy, which holds only in-frame ones; the method was immunoSEQ multiplex PCR. The profile shows 55,000 to 75,000 clones, 91% of them singletons. This material consisted of peripheral blood, taken in the third trimester of pregnancy. Every receptor here comes from a female donor in good health, enrolled as a control in a pregnancy study.

The rearrangement links TRBV21-1 to TRBJ1-2. TRBV21-1 is tagged as a pseudogene. The CDR3 length is 9 residues. The CDR3 DNA reads as TGTGCCAGCACCTCCGGGACTTCCTTC. It specifies CASTSGTSF.

The gene calls are TRBV7-8 and TRBJ2-1; 11 nucleotides line up with TRBD2. Germline CDR1 is SGHVS and CDR2 is FQNEAQ. The J segment lost 3 bases and the V segment lost 2 bases, leaving 6 bases of the junction unmatched. CDR3 length: 17 amino acids. CDR3: CASSLSYSGRGYNEQFF. As DNA, the CDR3 is TGTGCCAGCAGCTTATCATATAGCGGGAGGGGCTACAATGAGCAGTTCTTC.

This clone was picked up one time. This chain uses TRBV7-9 with TRBJ1-1; weak D call: TRBD1 (5 bases). Trimming took 2 bases from V and 1 from J, leaving 11 bases between them. The CDR3 length is 15 residues. In germline, CDR1 is SEHNR, CDR2 FQNEAQ (reference sequence). The chain's CDR3 is CASSLKGPPNTEAFF. The CDR3 DNA reads TGTGCCAGCAGCTTAAAGGGGCCCCCGAACACTGAAGCTTTCTTT.

The V call is TRBV11-2, the J call TRBJ2-5; D not resolved. V was clipped by 3 bases and J by 2 bases, with 13 bases between them. The CDR3 loop spans 15 amino acids. Per germline, CDR1 SGHAT and CDR2 FQNNGV. The chain's CDR3 is CASSFPDKDQETQYF. The CDR3 region has the DNA TGTGCCAGCAGCTTCCCTGACAAGGATCAAGAGACCCAGTACTTC.

The chain's CDR3 is CASSGRDTNSTEAFF. CDR3 nucleotide sequence: TGCGCCAGCAGCGGCCGGGACACCAACAGCACTGAAGCTTTCTTT. The chain uses TRBV5-1 and TRBJ1-1, with D maybe TRBD1 (6 bases). Trimming removed 4 bases from V and 4 bases from J, with 17 bases in between. Germline V lookup: CDR1 SGHRS, CDR2 YFSETQ. The CDR3 has 15 amino acids.

This chain links TRBV15 with TRBJ2-2, with D possibly being TRBD1 (5 bases). In germline, CDR1 is LNHNV, CDR2 YYDKDF (reference sequence). V was clipped by 5 bases and J by 3 bases, with 16 bases between them. CDR3 size: 16 residues. CDR3 loop: CATSQVLGRHTGELFF. As DNA, the CDR3 is TGTGCCACCAGCCAGGTCTTGGGGCGGCACACCGGGGAGCTGTTTTTT.

The sample holds one count of this clone. Other DNA sequences in this sample translate to the same CDR3. The chain carries TRBV18 and TRBJ2-7; 7 bases match TRBD1. Germline-derived CDR1 and CDR2 are KGHSH and LQKENI. CDR3 length: 15 amino acids. V lost 3 bases and J lost 1; bases outside the gene matches: 6. The CDR3 here is CASSPAGGPSYEQYF. The CDR3 coding sequence is TGTGCCAGCTCACCGGCAGGGGGTCCGTCCTACGAGCAGTACTTC.

This sequence joins TRBV4-1 and TRBJ1-2; unclear D gene. V dropped 1 base and J dropped 4 bases, with 7 bases sitting between them. Germline V gene data show CDR1 as MGHRA and CDR2 as YSYEKL. The CDR3 spans 13 residues. The CDR3 is CASSQAPSYGYTF. In nucleotides, the CDR3 is TGCGCCAGCAGCCAAGCCCCCAGCTATGGCTACACCTTC.

The J gene is TRBJ1-5, the V gene TRBV2, with TRBD1 as a possible D gene (5 bases). V dropped 7 bases and J dropped 2 bases, with 12 bases sitting between them. The CDR3 runs to 14 residues. Germline CDR1 and CDR2: SNHLY and FYNNEI. CDR3 nucleotides: TGTGCCAGCACCAACGGGGGTGGCAATCAGCCCCAGCATTTT. It encodes CASTNGGGNQPQHF.

The chain employs TRBV5-1 and TRBJ2-3, with D possibly being TRBD2 (6 bases). V lost 0 bases, J lost 2 bases, and 10 bases lay in between. This CDR3 has 15 amino acids. Germline V CDR1 and CDR2: SGHRS, YFSETQ. This chain's CDR3 is CASSLGAGFTDTQYF. The CDR3 coding sequence is TGCGCCAGCAGCTTGGGGGCGGGATTCACAGATACGCAGTATTTT. The full variable domain, in which reference TRBV5-1 and TRBJ2-3 provide the parts outside the CDR3, is KAGVTQTPRYLIKTRGQQVTLSCSPISGHRSVSWYQQTPGQGLQFLFEYFSETQRNKGNFPGRFSGRQFSNSRSEMNVSTLELGDSALYLCASSLGAGFTDTQYFGPGTRLTVL.

The chain's CDR3 is CASSQDPGGISYEQYF. The CDR3, as DNA: TGCGCCAGCAGCCAAGATCCGGGGGGCATCTCCTACGAGCAGTACTTC. V is TRBV4-1 and J is TRBJ2-7; D may be TRBD2 (7 bases). The length of the CDR3 is 16 residues. Germline V gene lookup returns CDR1 MGHRA and CDR2 YSYEKL. Trimming took off 0 bases at V and 0 bases at J, with 12 bases between the two ends.

V usage is TRBV7-9 and J usage is TRBJ2-1; 14 bases map to TRBD2. The CDR3 totals 14 residues. J was trimmed by 10 bases and V by 4 bases; bases with no gene match: 3. Germline V gene data show CDR1 as SEHNR and CDR2 as FQNEAQ (reference sequence). The CDR3 DNA sequence: TGTGCCAGCAGCTCCGGACTAGCGGGAGGAGAGCAGTTCTTC. Protein: CASSSGLAGGEQFF. Full variable domain (rest looked up from reference TRBV7-9 and TRBJ2-1): DTGVSQNPRHKITKRGQNVTFRCDPISEHNRLYWYRQTLGQGPEFLTYFQNEAQLEKSRLLSDRFSAERPKGSFSTLEIQRTEQGDSAMYLCASSSGLAGGEQFFGPGTRLTVL.

V usage is TRBV19 and J usage is TRBJ2-1; D uncertain. Per the germline V gene, CDR1 is LNHDA and CDR2 is SQIVND (reference sequence). V was cut by 3 bases and J by 5 bases, with 8 bases left in between. CDR3 length equals 13 residues. The CDR3 loop is CASSMALDNEQFF. The CDR3 coding sequence is TGTGCCAGTAGTATGGCCCTGGACAATGAGCAGTTCTTC. Based on the CDR3 plus reference TRBV19 and TRBJ2-1, the full variable domain is DGGITQSPKYLFRKEGQNVTLSCEQNLNHDAMYWYRQDPGQGLRLIYYSQIVNDFQKGDIAEGYSVSREKKESFPLTVTSAQKNPTAFYLCASSMALDNEQFFGPGTRLTVL.

The rearrangement uses TRBV4-1 and TRBJ2-3, with TRBD2 as a possible D gene (5 bases). V lost 0 bases and J 4 bases, leaving 20 bases between the germline ends. The V gene's germline CDR1 is MGHRA and CDR2 YSYEKL. The CDR3 extends over 18 amino acids. The CDR3 DNA reads TGCGCCAGCAGCCAAGAAAGGTTAGGCGAGGGTCCCGCAGATACGCAGTATTTT. Its protein is CASSQERLGEGPADTQYF.

This chain links TRBV10-3 with TRBJ2-2; 8 bases are a match to TRBD1. Germline CDR1 and CDR2: ENHRY and SYGVKD. The CDR3 spans 14 residues. J gave up 5 bases and V 8 bases, and 7 bases lay outside the gene matches. The CDR3 here is CAIWETGGTGELFF. Written as DNA, the CDR3 is TGTGCCATCTGGGAAACAGGGGGAACCGGGGAGCTGTTTTTT.

The V call is TRBV7-9, the J call TRBJ2-5; 8 bases line up with TRBD1. V shed 2 bases, J shed 5 bases, and the junction held 7 bases outside the gene matches. Germline lookup yields CDR1 SEHNR and CDR2 FQNEAQ (reference sequence). The CDR3 extends over 15 amino acids. CDR3 sequence reads: CASSLTQGAGETQYF. CDR3 DNA: TGTGCCAGCAGCTTAACTCAGGGGGCCGGTGAGACCCAGTACTTC.